This T cell receptor (beta chain) was identified in a study of regulatory T cells in long-lasting Graves disease. Regarding time point: persistent/refractory GD, antithyroid drugs over 5 years with positive TRAb. The TCR library was made from RNA extracted from PBMCs. Of note for this clonotype: Its antigen is still unknown.

CDR3-region Arm-PCR and iRepertoire HTBI primers produced the TCR beta libraries. TCRdb reanalysed the multiplex PCR reads using MiXCR and keeps one entry per CDR3 protein. The sample holds hundreds of thousands of distinct CDR3 sequences, approximately 29% seen once. General study results and limits: Persistent disease favored TRBV28, TRBJ1-2 and TRBJ2-5.

The CDR3 contains 15 residues. CDR1 is MNHEY and CDR2 is SMNVEV in the germline V gene (reference sequence). The V gene end was trimmed by 5 bases and the J gene end by 0 bases; junction bases not matched to a gene: 5. The origin of this receptor is a female donor with Graves disease. The chain carries TRBV27 and TRBJ2-7; TRBD1 matches at 9 bases. Sequences were derived from peripheral blood mononuclear cells (PBMCs), sampled when the disease was refractory, from a patient treated with antithyroid drugs. The DNA for the CDR3 is TGTGCCAGCAGTCGACAGGGGGGCAGCTCCTACGAGCAGTACTTC. It encodes CASSRQGGSSYEQYF.